Sequencing of this T cell receptor beta chain was carried out in a study of blood T cell repertoires in COVID-19 (dated by TCRdb to the early 2020s). As for the study more broadly: Samples from collaborators originated in the United States, Italy and Spain and spanned both the acute and convalescent phases of COVID-19. The prospective study material was composed of cDNA or gDNA derived from T cells, B-cell-depleted T cells, or PBMCs. A de-identified subject ID, COVID-19 status, age in years and sex were almost always included in the sample metadata. The repertoires were made available in a free public database intended to serve as a resource for research on the immune response to SARS-CoV-2. The dataset comprised deeply sampled blood TCRbeta repertoires from subjects exposed to, actively infected with, or recovered from COVID-19. The samples were drawn from the first 160 participants of the ongoing ImmuneRACE study and from under 1,500 subjects provided by 6 global collaborators. HLA class I and class II types, where available, came from metadata supplied by the sample provider rather than from assay-based typing. Paper-wide results and their limitations: The quantity of clinical and demographic metadata differed by source and by participant and was supplied without curation.

The immunoSEQ Assay, a bias-controlled multiplex PCR, was used to amplify TCRbeta CDR3 regions from genomic DNA. Turning to the authors' computational methods: Nucleated cell counts per sample were estimated from amplification of reference gene primers within the assay. To quantify the absolute abundance of each unique TCRbeta CDR3 rearrangement, sequence reads were collapsed and filtered. For each sample, productive Simpson clonality was calculated as the square root of Simpson's diversity index across productive rearrangements. TCRdb obtained this table from immuneACCESS and retained in-frame rearrangements with V and J assigned. These tables miss some clones; where compared with another copy, unresolved V genes account for less than half of the shortfall, and the remainder is unexplained. V, J and clone size reflect that table, while D and trimming were determined from the DNA. Recorded for this sample are 40,000 to 50,000 clones; about 88% of them occurred a single time. The ten largest clonotypes hold 5% of the sample.

Collaborating institutions collected whole blood in K2EDTA tubes following their own protocols. For TCRbeta analysis, collaborators shipped samples in one of three forms: frozen whole blood, isolated PBMCs, or DNA extracted from either of those sample types. Turning to this clone: No antigen is known for it. No base quality information exists; no much larger clone differs at one position.

Looking up the germline V gene yields CDR1 SGHTA and CDR2 FQGNSA. The CDR3 measures 15 amino acids from cysteine to phenylalanine. The read is trimmed to its CDR3 DNA, 45 bases read in frame from base 1. The trim is 2 bases for V and 0 bases for J, with a gap of 11 bases between the germline ends. The sequencing sample was made of peripheral blood. This sequence was found in a man between 40 and 49 years old with active COVID-19. Rearrangement joined TRBV7-2 to TRBJ2-7; the D segment could be TRBD2, given 6 matching bases. The CDR3 reads CASSLMDYSSYEQYF. DNA sequence: TGTGCCAGCAGCTTAATGGACTACAGCTCCTACGAGCAGTACTTC.